A selection of T cell receptor beta chains follows, all from one sample in a study of post-analysis software for immune sequencing data. TCRdb analysed the PCR reads with MiXCR anew, one entry per CDR3 protein. Here the sample spans roughly 430,000 distinct CDR3 sequences, 30% to 45% being singletons. Sequenced material: blood. These receptors all come from a girl aged 2 to 9 with multiple sclerosis. The conserved cysteine and the conserved F or W are not part of the CDR3 here. Clone size, where shown, is once, few, many, or a class for clones that have expanded.

J: TRBJ1-2
size: few
V: TRBV5-1
CDR3: ASSLGVGGTYGYT

J: TRBJ2-6
size: few
V: TRBV19
CDR3: ASSTPGHQISGANVLT

J: TRBJ2-3
size: .
V: TRBV4-1
CDR3: ASSQDPAGVRDTQY

J: TRBJ2-1
size: .
V: TRBV2
CDR3: ASSEAGGGNEQF

J: TRBJ2-1
size: .
V: TRBV14
CDR3: ASSQDRVSNEQF

J: TRBJ1-1
size: .
V: TRBV12-3/TRBV12-4
CDR3: ASSLMGGPSTEAF

J: TRBJ1-2
size: .
V: TRBV12-3/TRBV12-4
CDR3: ASSSGQVYGYT

J: TRBJ1-6
size: .
V: TRBV15
CDR3: ATSPGRGSPLH

J: TRBJ2-2
size: .
V: TRBV29-1
CDR3: SVKTGGVTGELF

J: TRBJ2-7
size: .
V: TRBV6-5
CDR3: ASSPNRGIGYEQY

J: TRBJ2-1
size: once
V: TRBV13
CDR3: ASSPAGMDYEQF

J: TRBJ1-1
size: few
V: TRBV11-2
CDR3: ASSLAEDTEAF

J: TRBJ1-1
size: few
V: TRBV7-9
CDR3: ASSLGGVEAF

J: TRBJ1-2
size: .
V: TRBV7-2
CDR3: ASRSGKGAPGYT

J: TRBJ2-1
size: few
V: TRBV28
CDR3: ASSIIGGGGYNEQF

J: TRBJ2-7
size: .
V: TRBV4-1
CDR3: ASSQTRGLAGDPGTQY

J: TRBJ2-3
size: many
V: TRBV29-1
CDR3: SVEDRGKDTQY